These 6 T cell receptor beta chains were sequenced from one sample in a study of control samples from healthy donors and cancer patients. Clones were sequenced by immunoSEQ multiplex PCR, and TCRdb holds only the in-frame ones, with some missing. Of about 130,000 clones in the sample, 80% to 95% are singletons; the top ten hold more than 2%. What was sequenced was blood. The receptors originated from a man aged 18 to 29 in good health.

This sequence joins TRBV7-2 and TRBJ2-2; D is possibly TRBD2 (8 bases). The CDR3 has 19 amino acids. The V and J ends lost 2 bases and 7 bases respectively, with 26 bases between them. Germline CDR1 SGHTA, CDR2 FQGNSA. CDR3 coding DNA: TGTGCCAGCAGCTTACTCTCAGGGGGACGGGCGGGAGGCGGCGGGGAGCTGTTTTTT. Amino acids: CASSLLSGGRAGGGGELFF.

The chain carries TRBV24-1 and TRBJ1-5; TRBD1 is a possible D gene (5 bases). CDR3 length equals 14 residues. Trimming shortened V by 4 bases and J by 6 bases, and 12 bases separated the two germline ends. Germline lookup yields CDR1 KGHDR and CDR2 SFDVKD. CDR3 residues: CATSDAGGGQPQHF. CDR3 nucleotides: TGTGCCACCAGTGACGCGGGGGGGGGTCAGCCCCAGCATTTT.

The chain uses TRBV27 and TRBJ2-3; 11 bases agree with TRBD1. Germline V CDR1 and CDR2: MNHEY, SMNVEV (reference sequence). The V segment lost 0 bases and the J segment 8 bases; nucleotides outside the gene matches: 7. There are 16 residues in the CDR3. CDR3 nucleotide sequence: TGTGCCAGCAGTTTATCGGGGACAGGGGGTTCTGGTACGCAGTATTTT. Translated, it gives CASSLSGTGGSGTQYF.

This rearrangement joins TRBV7-2 to TRBJ2-7, with 7 bases identical to TRBD1. The CDR3 consists of 14 residues. In germline, CDR1 is SGHTA, CDR2 FQGNSA. The V gene end was trimmed by 5 bases and the J gene end by 0 bases; junction bases not matched to a gene: 4. CDR3 sequence reads: CASSRDRSSYEQYF. DNA for the CDR3: TGTGCCAGCAGCCGGGACAGAAGCTCCTACGAGCAGTACTTC. The full variable domain, rest sourced from reference TRBV7-2 and TRBJ2-7, is GAGVSQSPSNKVTEKGKDVELRCDPISGHTALYWYRQSLGQGLEFLIYFQGNSAPDKSGLPSDRFSAERTGGSVSTLTIQRTQQEDSAVYLCASSRDRSSYEQYFGPGTRLTVT.

This chain uses TRBV18 with TRBJ2-1, with TRBD2 identical over 9 bases. The V segment lost 3 bases and the J segment 13 bases; nucleotides outside the gene matches: 13. Germline V lookup: CDR1 KGHSH, CDR2 LQKENI. The CDR3 has 15 residues. CDR3 nucleotide sequence: TGTGCCAGCTCACCTTCCGAGCGGGGGGCCGCCTTCCAGTTCTTC. It translates to CASSPSERGAAFQFF.

V gene TRBV7-3 combines with J gene TRBJ1-6; TRBD1 aligns across 8 bases. Germline CDR1 and CDR2: SGHTA and FQGTGA. The ends lost 5 bases at V and 5 bases at J; junction bases unmatched: 2. The CDR3 has 14 amino acids. The DNA for the CDR3 is TGTGCCAGCAGCCGGGACAGGAATAATTCACCCCTCCACTTT. Protein sequence: CASSRDRNNSPLHF.